The 22 T cell receptor beta chains below come from one sample, sequenced in a study of cytomegalovirus exposure and HLA in healthy donors (dated 2017 in TCRdb). The library was prepared using the immunoSEQ multiplex PCR assay. For the multiplex PCR, a mixture combining 60 forward primers for TCR Vbeta segments and 13 reverse primers for TCR Jbeta segments was used. What TCRdb holds here is the immuneACCESS table cut down to in-frame rearrangements. Part of the clones is not present; checked against another copy, under half of the missing clones reflect an unresolved V gene, and the others are unexplained. The table of this sample itemizes fewer than 50,000 clones. Of the sample, roughly 8% is held by the ten largest clones. The specimen was PBMCs. These receptors were taken from a male donor in good health and CMV-seronegative.

This chain uses TRBV14 with TRBJ1-4; TRBD1 is a possible D gene (5 bases). CDR3 length: 15 amino acids. The germline V gene has CDR1 SGHDN and CDR2 FVKESK. V lost 0 bases and J lost 3, with 8 bases in between. CDR3 amino acids: CASSQDAGSNEKLFF. CDR3 DNA: TGTGCCAGCAGCCAAGACGCAGGGTCTAATGAAAAACTGTTTTTT. Filled out from reference TRBV14 and TRBJ1-4, the complete variable domain reads EAGVTQFPSHSVIEKGQTVTLRCDPISGHDNLYWYRRVMGKEIKFLLHFVKESKQDESGMPNNRFLAERTGGTYSTLKVQPAELEDSGVYFCASSQDAGSNEKLFFGSGTQLSVL.

This chain uses TRBV5-1 with TRBJ2-1; 16 bases align to TRBD2. The germline V gene has CDR1 SGHRS and CDR2 YFSETQ. CDR3 length: 17 amino acids. V was clipped by 4 bases and J by 7 bases; unmatched bases: 8. The CDR3 region has the DNA TGCGCCAGCAGCCCGGGGACTAGCGGGAGGGGCTTGAATGAGCAGTTCTTC. Translating gives CASSPGTSGRGLNEQFF.

In DNA, the CDR3 is TGTGCCAGCAGCCCACAAAGCGGGAGGGGCACCGGGGAGCTGTTTTTT. Its translation is CASSPQSGRGTGELFF. The chain recombines TRBV7-6 with TRBJ2-2; 10 bases agree with TRBD2. Germline lookup yields CDR1 SGHVS and CDR2 FNYEAQ. V was clipped by 5 bases and J by 4 bases; unmatched bases: 7. The CDR3 is made up of 16 amino acids.

This rearrangement joins TRBV28 to TRBJ1-3; D is unresolved. Germline CDR1 is MDHEN and CDR2 is SYDVKM. The CDR3 has 14 residues. V was pared by 3 bases and J by 3 bases, with 9 bases between. The CDR3 loop is CASSFRSSGNTIYF. CDR3 nucleotide sequence: TGTGCCAGCAGTTTTCGGTCAAGTGGAAACACCATATATTTT.

The chain recombines TRBV2 with TRBJ2-1, with TRBD2 matching 10 bases. Germline assignment: CDR1 SNHLY and CDR2 FYNNEI. The CDR3 has 15 amino acids. The junction had 10 bases not matched to a gene; V was cut back by 6 bases and J by 8 bases. The CDR3 here is CASSEKREGIDEQFF. CDR3 nucleotides: TGTGCCAGCAGCGAGAAGCGGGAGGGTATAGATGAGCAGTTCTTC.

The chain couples TRBV10-3 to TRBJ1-1, with 9 bases matching TRBD1. V was pared by 6 bases and J by 1 base, with 12 bases of the junction left unmatched. The CDR3 covers 17 residues. Germline V gene data show CDR1 as ENHRY and CDR2 as SYGVKD. CDR3 in DNA: TGTGCCATCAGGGACAGGGGAGGATGGGACCCGAACACTGAAGCTTTCTTT. It specifies CAIRDRGGWDPNTEAFF.

The chain carries TRBV30 and TRBJ2-5; 14 nucleotides line up with TRBD2. This CDR3 has 15 amino acids. The ends lost 1 base at V and 5 bases at J; junction bases unmatched: 3. Germline V gene lookup returns CDR1 GTSNPN and CDR2 SVGIG (reference sequence). The CDR3 nucleotides are TGTGCCTGGAGTGGACTAGCGGGAGGGGTGGAGACCCAGTACTTC. It translates to CAWSGLAGGVETQYF. The full variable domain, rest sourced from reference TRBV30 and TRBJ2-5, is SQTIHQWPATLVQPVGSPLSLECTVEGTSNPNLYWYRQAAGRGLQLLFYSVGIGQISSEVPQNLSASRPQDRQFILSSKKLLLSDSGFYLCAWSGLAGGVETQYFGPGTRLLVL.

The chain links TRBV6-5 to TRBJ2-1, with TRBD2 matching 11 bases. Germline lookup yields CDR1 MNHEY and CDR2 SVGAGI. The CDR3 sequence is 16 residues long. J gave up 10 bases and V 0 bases, and 8 bases lay outside the gene matches. CDR3 region: CASSYSIAGGPGEQFF. The DNA of the CDR3 is TGTGCCAGCAGTTACTCGATAGCGGGAGGGCCGGGGGAGCAGTTCTTC.

The chain combines TRBV6-5 with TRBJ2-5; 11 bases are shared with TRBD2. TRBJ2-7 matches the DNA end more closely, so the J call is doubtful. CDR1 MNHEY and CDR2 SVGAGI come from the germline V gene. This CDR3 has 15 residues. The CDR3 region is CASSRTSGSSYEQYF. The DNA for the CDR3 is TGTGCCAGCAGTCGAACTAGCGGGAGCTCCTACGAGCAGTACTTC.

The chain carries TRBV30 and TRBJ1-2; 7 positions match TRBD1. The CDR3 length is 15 residues. Per germline, CDR1 GTSNPN and CDR2 SVGIG (reference sequence). Trimming took 3 bases from V and 0 from J; bases not matched to a gene: 7. In DNA form, the CDR3 reads TGTGCCTGGAGGACTCGGGACAGCCCTAACTATGGCTACACCTTC. It specifies CAWRTRDSPNYGYTF.

This chain uses TRBV7-8 with TRBJ1-5; 11 bases line up with TRBD1. The ends lost 5 bases at V and 5 bases at J; junction bases unmatched: 11. Germline V gives CDR1 SGHVS, CDR2 FQNEAQ. CDR3 length: 17 residues. The CDR3 reads CASSPDRDRGRDQPQHF. Here the CDR3 DNA reads TGTGCCAGCAGCCCGGACCGGGACAGGGGGAGGGATCAGCCCCAGCATTTT.

The gene calls are TRBV27 and TRBJ2-7, with TRBD2 matching over 12 bases. The V gene end was trimmed by 5 bases and the J gene end by 5 bases; junction bases not matched to a gene: 10. The germline V gene has CDR1 MNHEY and CDR2 SMNVEV (reference sequence). The CDR3 has 16 amino acids. The CDR3 protein is CASSTQTSGSPHEQYF. The CDR3 DNA reads TGTGCCAGCAGTACCCAGACTAGCGGGAGTCCCCACGAGCAGTACTTC.

The chain joins TRBV6-1 to TRBJ1-2; 7 bases are a match to TRBD1. CDR3 length: 13 amino acids. Unmatched junction bases numbered 6, after V lost 7 bases and J lost 4 bases. Germline CDR1 reads MNHNS; CDR2 reads SASEGT. The DNA for the CDR3 is TGTGCCAGCAATGCGGACAGGTTCTATGGCTACACCTTC. Its translation is CASNADRFYGYTF.

The chain combines TRBV9 with TRBJ1-6, with 8 bases that match TRBD1. Germline trimming cut 4 bases from V and 7 bases from J; bases unmatched to any gene: 4. The germline V gene has CDR1 SGDLS and CDR2 YYNGEE. CDR3 size: 14 residues. DNA of the CDR3: TGTGCCAGCAGCTACGGGACAGGAAATTCACCCCTCCACTTT. Protein sequence: CASSYGTGNSPLHF.

The chain couples TRBV10-1 to TRBJ2-1; 7 nucleotides agree with TRBD2. V was pared by 2 bases and J by 4 bases, with 8 bases of the junction left unmatched. CDR3 size: 16 residues. The V gene's germline CDR1 is WNHNN and CDR2 SYGVQD (reference sequence). The CDR3 nucleotides read TGCGCCAGCAGTGAGACCACCTTACTAGCGTACAATGAGCAGTTCTTC. It yields the protein CASSETTLLAYNEQFF.

This chain uses TRBV7-9 with TRBJ2-5; D call uncertain. Trimming pared 5 bases from V and 5 bases from J, leaving 27 bases between. Per germline, CDR1 SEHNR and CDR2 FQNEAQ (reference sequence). The CDR3 is made up of 18 amino acids. The CDR3 DNA is TGTGCCAGCAGCCCCGAGGTGTTTCTTAAGCAAATAAGGGAGACCCAGTACTTC. It specifies CASSPEVFLKQIRETQYF.

This chain uses TRBV7-3 with TRBJ2-7, with D possibly matching TRBD2 (5 bases). The CDR3 consists of 12 residues. V dropped 2 bases and J dropped 6 bases, with 8 bases sitting between them. CDR1 SGHTA and CDR2 FQGTGA come from the germline V gene. The CDR3 loop is CASSLSEGEQYF. The CDR3 bases are TGTGCCAGCAGCTTATCAGAGGGCGAGCAGTACTTC.

The chain joins TRBV18 to TRBJ2-7; 8 bases match TRBD1. The CDR3 totals 14 residues. Losses at the gene ends were 3 bases for V and 5 bases for J; bases not matched to a gene: 6. Germline V CDR1 and CDR2: KGHSH, LQKENI. CDR3 in DNA: TGTGCCAGCTCACCGGACAGGGAAAGCGACGAGCAGTACTTC. This codes for CASSPDRESDEQYF.

The CDR3 protein is CASSVLAGVALNEQFF. In DNA form, the CDR3 reads TGTGCCAGCAGCGTACTAGCGGGAGTTGCATTAAATGAGCAGTTCTTC. The gene calls are TRBV7-3 and TRBJ2-1; 11 bases fit TRBD2. This CDR3 is 16 amino acids long. Germline V gene sequence: CDR1 SGHTA, CDR2 FQGTGA. Trimming cost V 5 bases and J 7 bases; bases outside gene matches: 10.

The chain recombines TRBV5-4 with TRBJ2-2, with D possibly TRBD1 on 5 matching bases. There are 14 residues in the CDR3. V gave up 1 base and J gave up 6 bases, with 10 bases separating them. CDR1 is SGHNT, CDR2 YYREEE, per germline (reference sequence). The CDR3 spells CASSLSQGAGELFF. The CDR3 DNA is TGTGCCAGCAGCTTGTCGCAGGGCGCCGGGGAGCTGTTTTTT. Variable domain in full (rest from reference TRBV5-4 and TRBJ2-2): ETGVTQSPTHLIKTRGQQVTLRCSSQSGHNTVSWYQQALGQGPQFIFQYYREEENGRGNFPPRFSGLQFPNYSSELNVNALELDDSALYLCASSLSQGAGELFFGEGSRLTVL.

The rearrangement links TRBV6-6 to TRBJ1-1; D is undetermined. CDR3 length: 15 amino acids. The V gene's germline CDR1 is MNHNY and CDR2 SVGAGI (reference sequence). The V and J ends lost 2 bases and 0 bases respectively, with 10 bases between them. The CDR3 region has the DNA TGTGCCAGCAGTTACATTGGCTTCCTGAACACTGAAGCTTTCTTT. This sequence encodes CASSYIGFLNTEAFF.

The rearrangement links TRBV30 to TRBJ2-2; 11 nucleotides align to TRBD2. With 4 bases clipped from V and 7 bases from J, the junction kept 5 bases outside the gene matches. Germline values: CDR1 GTSNPN, CDR2 SVGIG (reference sequence). The CDR3 is 14 residues long. DNA of the CDR3: TGTGCCTGGACCGGGACTAGCGGCATCGGGGAGCTGTTTTTT. Translating gives CAWTGTSGIGELFF.